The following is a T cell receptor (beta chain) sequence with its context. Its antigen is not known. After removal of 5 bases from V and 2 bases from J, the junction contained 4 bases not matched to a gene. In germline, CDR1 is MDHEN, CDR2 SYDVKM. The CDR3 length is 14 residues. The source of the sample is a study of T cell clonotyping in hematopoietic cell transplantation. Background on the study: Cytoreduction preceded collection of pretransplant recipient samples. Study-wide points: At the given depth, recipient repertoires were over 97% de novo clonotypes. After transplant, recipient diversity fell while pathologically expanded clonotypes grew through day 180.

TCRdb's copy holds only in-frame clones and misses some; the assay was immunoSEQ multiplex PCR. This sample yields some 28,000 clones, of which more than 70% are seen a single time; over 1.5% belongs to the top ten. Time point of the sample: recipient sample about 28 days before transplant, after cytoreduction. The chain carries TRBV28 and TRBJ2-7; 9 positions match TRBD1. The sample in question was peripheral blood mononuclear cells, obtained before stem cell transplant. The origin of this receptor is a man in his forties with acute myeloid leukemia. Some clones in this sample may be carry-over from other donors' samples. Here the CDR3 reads CASSGDRVTYEQYF. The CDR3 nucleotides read TGTGCCAGCAGTGGGGACAGGGTCACCTACGAGCAGTACTTC.